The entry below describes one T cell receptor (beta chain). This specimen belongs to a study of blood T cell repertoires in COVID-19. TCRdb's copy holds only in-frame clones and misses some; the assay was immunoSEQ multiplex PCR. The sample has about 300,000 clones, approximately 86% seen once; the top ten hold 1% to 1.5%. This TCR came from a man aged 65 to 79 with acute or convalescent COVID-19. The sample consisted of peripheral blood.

CDR3: CASSEVGAGNGNTIYF. CDR3 sequence (DNA): TGTGCCAGCAGTGAAGTAGGGGCAGGGAATGGAAACACCATATATTTT. The genes are TRBV6-1 and TRBJ1-3; possible D gene TRBD1, 5 bases. The CDR3 totals 16 residues. Germline CDR1 reads MNHNS; CDR2 reads SASEGT. Trimming took off 1 base at V and 3 bases at J, with 13 bases between the two ends.